The rows below give T cell receptor beta chains drawn from one sample of a study of blood T cell repertoires in COVID-19. Profiled with immunoSEQ multiplex PCR; TCRdb holds only in-frame clones, not every one. The top ten hold around 7.8% of the sample, which has over 150,000 clones, 84% seen once. Sequenced input: PBMCs or T cells enriched from blood (not recorded which). These receptors all stem from a man in his fifties who had recovered from COVID-19. The conserved cysteine and the conserved F or W are not part of the CDR3 here.

V	J	CDR3
TRBV7-9	TRBJ1-2	ASSADSGGYT
TRBV5-1	TRBJ2-3	ASSLDQRGTSTDTQY
TRBV7-2	TRBJ1-2	ASSFRDSAEWNYGYT
TRBV9	TRBJ2-5	ASSVGTLGQETQY
TRBV3-1/TRBV3-2	TRBJ1-2	ASSHLRDRVSGGYT
TRBV6-1	TRBJ1-2	ASSERSTASYGYT
TRBV7-2	TRBJ2-7	ASSPGRRGGSYEQY
TRBV6-6	TRBJ2-1	ASSTFVSDDEQF
TRBV4-3	TRBJ2-3	ASSQEGNGLNTQY
TRBV6-2/TRBV6-3	TRBJ2-1	ASSYSETGNNEQF
TRBV20-1	TRBJ2-7	SASVGSRNGYEQY
TRBV2	TRBJ1-2	ASSRGTANYGYT
TRBV7-9	TRBJ1-4	ASSLGRGTNEKLF
TRBV11-1	TRBJ2-1	ASRGPNNEQF
TRBV5-1	TRBJ2-7	ASSFGQTYEQY
TRBV2	TRBJ2-5	ASSAGRGETQY
TRBV10-1	TRBJ1-2	ASSGWRAIYGYT
TRBV5-5	TRBJ2-3	ASSARLAGLSTDTQY
TRBV6-5	TRBJ1-6	ASSYMGGQNNSPLH
TRBV5-1	TRBJ2-5	ASSLYSGANKETQY
TRBV7-9	TRBJ2-1	ASRKNGAGYNEQF
TRBV30	TRBJ1-1	AWSGGIDMNTEAF
TRBV13	TRBJ1-6	ASSSGQGGHSPLH
TRBV21-1	TRBJ2-7	ASSLPWDRCSYEQY
TRBV5-4	TRBJ2-5	ASSLGPAGGETQY
TRBV7-2	TRBJ2-1	ASSPPRRGRSSYNEQF
TRBV18	TRBJ1-5	ASSIESGVKSQPQH
TRBV19	TRBJ2-7	ASSIGDRGSYEQY
TRBV19	TRBJ2-1	ASSRGGAMYEQF
TRBV5-4	TRBJ2-3	ASSHLAGGSPDTQY
TRBV27	TRBJ1-4	ASSPRTGAVEKLF
TRBV7-9	TRBJ2-1	ASSLRGGDEQF
TRBV7-9	TRBJ1-4	ASSLVAVEKLF
TRBV6-4	TRBJ2-2	ASSDSGQGATGELF
TRBV6-1	TRBJ2-3	ASSDPALAGGSTDTQY
TRBV11-2	TRBJ2-7	ASSLLWGAYEQY
TRBV19	TRBJ1-2	ASSAGGQPNYGYT
TRBV19	TRBJ1-1	ASSIQGAVATEAF
TRBV19	TRBJ2-2	ASSFGRGASTGELF
TRBV9	TRBJ2-1	ASSATGGYNEQF